This T cell receptor (beta chain) was sequenced during a study of cytomegalovirus exposure and HLA in healthy donors (dated 2017 in TCRdb). In terms of the full investigation: An earlier analysis of some 550 of the donors reported 250 to 300 Gb of sequence data and more than 90 million unique TCR beta sequences from approximately 180 million T cells. An early release that covered about 600 HLA-typed donors contained 250 to 350 gigabases of sequencing data and about 93 million unique TCR sequences. Among the roughly 370 genotyped donors, approximately 82% belonged to the genetic ancestry cluster associated with self-reported Caucasian donors. The study aimed to test whether cataloging public T cell receptors could reveal signatures of past pathogen exposure. The study profiled the T cell repertoires of under 700 subjects by immunosequencing and related them to cytomegalovirus serostatus. In addition to the first cohort of 666 subjects, a separate validation cohort of 130 or so different subjects was used. To predict cytomegalovirus infection status, the study combined high-throughput TCR immunosequencing, statistical association of individual TCRs with disease status, and machine learning. In a later analysis, previously published TCR beta repertoires from 550 to 700 donors were re-analyzed and high-resolution HLA genotyping was added so that TCR occurrence patterns could be studied. Rather than drawing on any new phenotypic data, the later analysis identified candidate immune exposures from TCR beta sequences and the way those sequences occurred across donors. An earlier analysis of approximately 640 of the donors applied high-throughput TCR beta sequencing to assess whether each TCR beta V gene segment acted as functional or pseudogenic. Donor age, sex, ethnicity and CMV serostatus were compiled together with the repertoire data. In a later genetic analysis, genome-wide SNP genotypes for about 55% of the roughly 670 donors were used, and that subset was treated as a discovery cohort. Every discovery cohort repertoire had been produced on one sequencing platform. Both class I and class II loci were covered by HLA typing, at four-digit resolution. Typing coverage differed by locus: A, B, C, DRB1 and DQB1 were typed in roughly 620-640 donors, DQA1 in about 550, DPA1 in 600 to 610, and DPB1 in just under 490. Four or five DR-DQ haplotypes were treated as single units for association and clustering because of strong linkage in the cohort. Across approximately 400 genotyped donors of the cohort, an average of roughly 230,000 unique TCR beta nucleotide sequences per donor were sequenced, and roughly a sixth of those sequences were non-productive.

In total, over 600 healthy bone marrow donors made up the cohort. Cohort members were all nominally healthy when sampled, although unrecorded immune exposures were likely present. The donor was CMV seronegative and belonged to the group of under 400 seronegative cohort members. Every donor gave a peripheral blood sample, and the peripheral blood mononuclear cells from that sample were used for TCR beta sequencing. The Qiagen DNeasy Blood Extraction Kit was used to extract genomic DNA from the blood cell samples. The paper's findings and limits, for the study overall: A later analysis reported that several top co-occurrence clusters appeared linked to parvovirus B19, influenza, CMV and Epstein-Barr virus. Compared with the roughly 600-donor mean, donors in an Asian-associated ancestry cluster had fewer N-insertions in productive TCRs, according to a later genetic analysis. In a later analysis, most CMV-associated TCR beta chains were found to appear HLA-restricted, with HLA associations seemingly driven largely by CMV exposure. V-gene and J-gene trimming of TCR beta chains was associated with a missense DCLRE1C variant in a later genetic analysis, and the association was replicated in an independent cohort. The 87-base-pair reads could not distinguish some IMGT-functional V segments, including TRBV6-2 and TRBV6-3, so those segments were excluded. A few of the identified cytomegalovirus-associated TCR beta chains were confirmed in vitro to be specific for cytomegalovirus antigens. A later analysis found that TCR association rates varied across HLA loci, with DRB1 alleles showing the most associated TCRs and HLA-C alleles the fewest. The authors suggested that the approach could potentially be extended to other disease states and immunological phenotypes. A further reported finding was that TCR beta sequences accurately predicted the HLA-A and HLA-B alleles for most subjects in the first cohort. The sequencing pipeline was judged likely to have produced a cluster of highly shared sequence variants as a technical artifact. The only immune exposure information available for the cohort was CMV serostatus. Most TCR sequences were seen in very few donors, while some public TCRs were found in many individuals. HLA typing was unavailable for some donors at each locus, so association tests used only the typed subset. Sequencing depth was assumed to be roughly uniform across donors in the presence/absence analyses, though that assumption may not hold. A later analysis associated some 17,000 TCR beta sequences with specific HLA alleles at a false discovery rate of 0.05. Cytomegalovirus status was reported to be diagnosed by the classifier with high specificity and sensitivity in both the original and validation cohorts. Because counts were too low, some 17 rarely observed V segments, including chromosome 9 orphons, were left out of the earlier analysis of 587 of the donors. Broadly in line with IMGT annotations, most TCR beta V segments showed up in productive rearrangements about 90% or about 30% of the time in an earlier analysis of approximately 640 of the donors. Compared with equally common non-associated chains, HLA-associated TCR beta chains in a later analysis were more clonally expanded and had lower generation probabilities. The study gave a list of more than 150 TCR beta chains associated with cytomegalovirus. Linkage disequilibrium might explain the correlated functional status among segregating V segments, but an unknown experimental factor could not be ruled out. When HLA alleles, especially DR and DQ, strongly co-occurred, attributing TCR associations to individual alleles was difficult. In this cohort, only TCR beta chains were sequenced, and detectable features were limited by the absence of alpha or paired-chain data.

The method behind the library was the immunoSEQ multiplex PCR assay. The multiplex PCR relied on a mix of 60 forward primers for TCR Vbeta segments and 13 reverse primers for TCR Jbeta segments. Amplification of the CDR3 region of rearranged TCR beta genes was performed with a multiplex PCR assay on genomic DNA. Amplified TCR beta libraries were sequenced as 87-base-pair reads on the Illumina HiSeq System. Regarding the original processing steps: A later analysis tallied roughly 76 million unique TCR beta chains across the approximately 670 repertoires, and approximately 12 million of those chains were shared by two or more donors. Raw reads were error-corrected and collapsed into unique sequences with a nearest-neighbor algorithm that merged closely related sequences to remove PCR and sequencing errors. Alignment of CDR3 sequences to IMGT reference sequences was used to assign V, D and J gene segments. For a sequence to be retained, a match of at least six nucleotides was required to both a V gene segment and a J gene segment. Rearrangements were called productive when the CDR3 lacked stop codons and stayed in frame with V and J; all others were non-productive. Following IMGT convention, CDR3 was defined as the stretch from the second conserved V-encoded cysteine up to the conserved J-encoded phenylalanine. Sequences without an unambiguous match to a single V gene segment were excluded from the earlier analysis of about 630 of the donors. An earlier analysis of a few hundred of the donors called V segments functional above 56.7% productive rearrangements and segregating when the between-donor standard deviation exceeded 5%. A statistical classification framework was developed to diagnose cytomegalovirus status using the catalog of TCR beta chain sequences. In a later analysis, V and J genes were assigned by comparing TCR nucleotide sequences against IMGT/GENE-DB human TR gene sequences. In a later analysis, CDR3 sequences and most-parsimonious VDJ recombination scenarios were assigned using the TCRdist pipeline. In a later analysis, each TCR beta chain was defined by its CDR3 amino acid sequence together with its V-gene family, and reads without a unique V-gene family were excluded. In a later analysis, 450 to 600 highly shared, low-generation-probability nucleotide sequences were removed to address suspected cross-contamination and a sequencing artifact. In a later analysis, a clonal expansion index was calculated for each public chain from normalized within-repertoire ranks of inferred template counts. In a later analysis, generation probabilities were computed using a VDJ recombination model fitted to out-of-frame rearrangements, and the results were checked against IGoR. In a later analysis, TCR-TCR, TCR-HLA and TCR-CMV co-occurrence was scored with hypergeometric tests, and a repertoire-size bias correction was applied to TCR pairs. To estimate false discovery rates, a later analysis permuted the HLA or CMV assignments 20 times. In a later analysis, co-occurring TCRs were grouped using DBSCAN, with TCRdist sequence similarity added in when clustering inside HLA-allele-positive subsets. Co-occurrence clustering excluded repertoires with fewer than 30,000 or more than 120,000 public chains, plus five with anomalous nucleotide sharing. TCRdb stores this immuneACCESS table with in-frame sequences only. Part of the clones is absent; in the studies checked, under half of the shortfall reflects unresolved V genes, and no reason is known for the rest. D and trimming were read from the DNA, whereas the V and J calls and clone size are those reported in that table. For this sample the table gives about 130,000 clones, of which about 86% were detected only once. About 0.74% of the sample lies in the top ten.

Note on this clone: Its antigen has not been determined. No base qualities exist here, and no much larger clone lies one base off it.

From cysteine to phenylalanine, the CDR3 is 17 amino acids long. Only the CDR3 portion is preserved as DNA: 51 bases, with reading frame beginning at the first base. V trim: 6 bases; J trim: 7 bases; unmatched bases: 13. CDR1 and CDR2, per the germline V gene, are SNHLY and FYNNEI. The receptor's source is a man between 18 and 35 years old in good health and CMV-seronegative. Sequenced material: PBMCs. The chain is encoded by TRBV2 joined to TRBJ1-5; 12 junctional bases match TRBD1. The CDR3 region: CASRTIPGQGARQPQHF. In nucleotide form, the sequence is TGTGCCAGCAGGACCATTCCGGGACAGGGGGCACGACAGCCCCAGCATTTT.